This T cell receptor (beta chain) was identified during a study of identical twins. A template switching step contributed a universal primer site, while unique molecular identifiers were present in the cDNA. A single record per CDR3 protein comes from TCRdb applying MiXCR to the 5' RACE reads. This table has under 900,000 distinct CDR3 sequences, about 18% appearing once. Notes on the study in general: For cord blood, abundant beta clonotypes had fewer insertions, unlike memory repertoires, which showed none.

This CDR3 has 15 amino acids. Trimming cost V 4 bases and J 5 bases; bases outside gene matches: 8. CDR1 and CDR2 (germline): LGHNA, YSLEER. This clonotype was detected a few times. Its antigen is unknown. These data are also associated with another study on T cells expressing NK-cell markers. That paper adds: Similarly, these clonotypes led the CD3+CD56-NKG2C+ fraction as well in a few donors.

The sequencing input was PBMCs. The source is a woman aged 18-29 years in good health. This rearrangement joins TRBV4-3 to TRBJ1-2; 9 bases line up with TRBD1. The CDR3 DNA follows: TGCGCCAGCAGCCGCTCACAGGGGGCCTTTTATGGCTACACCTTC. Protein: CASSRSQGAFYGYTF.